The next 17 T cell receptor beta chains were all read from a single sample in a study of control samples from healthy donors and cancer patients. This table comes from immunoSEQ multiplex PCR, and its TCRdb copy is limited to in-frame clones, with some not included. The repertoire holds 80,000 to 100,000 clones, with just over 85% as singletons. Sample: blood. Receptor source: a man aged 25 to 40 in good health.

The chain uses TRBV4-1 and TRBJ2-5, with D maybe TRBD2 (6 bases). Germline V CDR1 and CDR2: MGHRA, YSYEKL. V lost 1 base, J lost 5 bases, and 17 bases lay in between. The CDR3 totals 16 residues. CDR3 coding DNA: TGCGCCAGCAGCCAAGTTCTCTCCGGGAGTCTTGAGACCCAGTACTTC. This gives the protein CASSQVLSGSLETQYF.

CDR3 in DNA: TGTGCCAGCAGTCATGGCACTAGCGGGTTTGCCGGGGAGCTGTTTTTT. This gives the protein CASSHGTSGFAGELFF. The V gene is TRBV11-2, the J gene TRBJ2-2; 9 nucleotides line up with TRBD2. CDR1 is SGHAT, CDR2 FQNNGV, per germline. J was trimmed by 6 bases and V by 6 bases; bases with no gene match: 11. The CDR3 has 16 residues.

The gene calls are TRBV30 and TRBJ2-7, with no clear D. V lost 0 bases and J 0 bases, leaving 3 bases between the germline ends. CDR3 length: 12 residues. CDR1 and CDR2 from the germline V gene are GTSNPN and SVGIG (reference sequence). This CDR3 is CAWSVTSYEQYF. The DNA of the CDR3 is TGTGCCTGGAGTGTAACCTCCTACGAGCAGTACTTC.

J is TRBJ1-5 and V is TRBV6-6; 7 bases fit TRBD1. Trimming cost V 0 bases and J 2 bases; bases outside gene matches: 4. The length of the CDR3 is 16 residues. The germline V gene has CDR1 MNHNY and CDR2 SVGAGI (reference sequence). Here the CDR3 DNA reads TGTGCCAGCAGTTACTCCAGAGGGACAGGCAATCAGCCCCAGCATTTT. This codes for CASSYSRGTGNQPQHF.

The gene calls are TRBV18 and TRBJ2-1, with a tentative D call TRBD2 (6 bases). Trimming left V 3 bases short and J 3 bases short, with 12 bases between. Germline V gene sequence: CDR1 KGHSH, CDR2 LQKENI. The CDR3 covers 15 residues. The CDR3 DNA follows: TGTGCCAGCTCACCCCCAGCGGGCCACTACAATGAGCAGTTCTTC. It yields the protein CASSPPAGHYNEQFF.

V is TRBV7-9 and J is TRBJ2-1; 13 bases are shared with TRBD2. V lost 5 bases, J lost 4 bases, and 8 bases stayed unmatched. This CDR3 contains 17 residues. From germline, CDR1 is SEHNR and CDR2 FQNEAQ (reference sequence). CDR3 residues: CASSPGTSGKGYNEQFF. In DNA, the CDR3 is TGTGCCAGCAGCCCCGGGACTAGCGGGAAAGGTTACAATGAGCAGTTCTTC. Full variable domain (outside the CDR3, taken from reference TRBV7-9 and TRBJ2-1): DTGVSQNPRHKITKRGQNVTFRCDPISEHNRLYWYRQTLGQGPEFLTYFQNEAQLEKSRLLSDRFSAERPKGSFSTLEIQRTEQGDSAMYLCASSPGTSGKGYNEQFFGPGTRLTVL.

The J gene is TRBJ2-5, the V gene TRBV7-2; D assignment may be TRBD1 or TRBD2 (5 bases each). The CDR3 has 17 residues. Germline V gives CDR1 SGHTA, CDR2 FQGNSA. Between the trimmed V and J ends, which lost 4 bases and 5 bases, there was a span of 23 bases. The CDR3: CASSSYLPGRGGETQYF. Written as DNA, the CDR3 is TGTGCCAGCAGCTCCTATCTTCCGGGACGAGGCGGGGAGACCCAGTACTTC.

This clone was found a few times. The rearrangement links TRBV7-2 to TRBJ2-7; 8 bases fit TRBD2. The germline V gene encodes CDR1 SGHTA and CDR2 FQGNSA. V was pared by 5 bases and J by 5 bases, with 14 bases of the junction left unmatched. This CDR3 region has 16 residues. The CDR3 region is CASSGGATSVGNEQYF. In nucleotides, the CDR3 is TGTGCCAGCAGCGGGGGGGCGACTAGCGTTGGGAACGAGCAGTACTTC.

The chain recombines TRBV5-5 with TRBJ1-1, with D tentatively TRBD1 (6 bases). This CDR3 region has 15 residues. The ends were cut back, 4 bases at V and 4 bases at J, with 17 bases in the middle. Germline lookup yields CDR1 SGHKS and CDR2 YYEKEE (reference sequence). For the CDR3, the DNA is TGTGCCAGCAGCGCCAGACAGGACGGGGGCACTGAAGCTTTCTTT. Amino acid sequence: CASSARQDGGTEAFF. Full variable domain (rest looked up from reference TRBV5-5 and TRBJ1-1): DAGVTQSPTHLIKTRGQQVTLRCSPISGHKSVSWYQQVLGQGPQFIFQYYEKEERGRGNFPDRFSARQFPNYSSELNVNALLLGDSALYLCASSARQDGGTEAFFGQGTRLTVV.

The chain uses TRBV27 and TRBJ2-1; 9 bases fit TRBD2. Germline trimming cut 3 bases from V and 6 bases from J; bases unmatched to any gene: 3. Germline V gene lookup returns CDR1 MNHEY and CDR2 SMNVEV (reference sequence). This CDR3 has 14 residues. Here the CDR3 DNA reads TGTGCCAGCAGTTTGGGGACTAGCTCCAATGAGCAGTTCTTC. This encodes CASSLGTSSNEQFF.

The chain has TRBV7-9 and TRBJ2-7; D is possibly TRBD1 or TRBD2 (6 bases each). Deletions cut 5 bases from V and 4 bases from J, with 24 bases between. The CDR3 loop spans 17 amino acids. Germline V gene lookup returns CDR1 SEHNR and CDR2 FQNEAQ (reference sequence). CDR3 residues: CASSSLGGGGRTYEQYF. For the CDR3, the DNA is TGTGCCAGCAGCAGCTTAGGAGGGGGAGGCAGAACTTACGAGCAGTACTTC.

The chain uses TRBV11-2 and TRBJ2-1; 10 bases match TRBD2. The CDR3 consists of 13 residues. Per germline, CDR1 SGHAT and CDR2 FQNNGV. Trimming removed 5 bases from V and 7 bases from J; junction bases left unmatched: 2. This CDR3 is CASSLTSGNEQFF. The CDR3 coding sequence is TGTGCCAGCAGCCTGACTAGCGGGAATGAGCAGTTCTTC. The full variable domain, with the rest looked up from reference TRBV11-2 and TRBJ2-1, is EAGVAQSPRYKIIEKRQSVAFWCNPISGHATLYWYQQILGQGPKLLIQFQNNGVVDDSQLPKDRFSAERLKGVDSTLKIQPAKLEDSAVYLCASSLTSGNEQFFGPGTRLTVL.

The chain carries TRBV4-2 and TRBJ2-1; 9 bases match TRBD1. Trimming cost V 2 bases and J 8 bases; bases outside gene matches: 7. The CDR3 is 15 residues long. The germline V gene has CDR1 LGHNA and CDR2 YNFKEQ. In DNA form, the CDR3 reads TGTGCCAGCAGCCAATTGGGACAGGGTACATATGAGCAGTTCTTC. This sequence encodes CASSQLGQGTYEQFF.

The chain has TRBV5-1 and TRBJ1-6; D remains unclear. The CDR3 sequence is 15 residues long. Germline V CDR1 and CDR2: SGHRS, YFSETQ. V dropped 0 bases and J dropped 14 bases, with 18 bases sitting between them. The CDR3 nucleotides read TGCGCCAGCAGCTTGGATGCAGGATCTAGTACTTCCCTCCACTTT. This sequence encodes CASSLDAGSSTSLHF.

The sample holds one count of this clone. The CDR3 DNA is TGTGCCAGCAGTGGGGACAGGTCCTACTCTGGAAACACCATATATTTT. Translation: CASSGDRSYSGNTIYF. V is TRBV28 and J is TRBJ1-3, with 8 bases that match TRBD1. CDR1 MDHEN and CDR2 SYDVKM come from the germline V gene. Germline trimming cut 5 bases from V and 0 bases from J; bases unmatched to any gene: 6. The CDR3 contains 16 residues.

The rearrangement links TRBV5-5 to TRBJ2-7; 12 nucleotides match TRBD1. The length of the CDR3 is 16 residues. The germline CDR1 and CDR2 sequences are SGHKS and YYEKEE (reference sequence). J lost 3 bases, V lost 4 bases, and 8 bases had no gene match. The CDR3 region has the DNA TGTGCCAGCAGCCAAGAGGGGACAGGGGGCGTCTACGAGCAGTACTTC. Translated, it gives CASSQEGTGGVYEQYF.

The chain employs TRBV30 and TRBJ2-5; 8 bases map to TRBD2. The CDR3 covers 16 residues. Germline trimming cut 4 bases from V and 2 bases from J; bases unmatched to any gene: 12. CDR1 is GTSNPN, CDR2 SVGIG, per germline (reference sequence). CDR3 residues: CAWNLDLLAAQETQYF. For the CDR3, the DNA is TGTGCCTGGAACCTGGACTTACTAGCGGCTCAAGAGACCCAGTACTTC.